This T cell receptor beta chain originates from a study of CD8 T cells in ankylosing spondylitis. General study findings and limits: Significantly higher representation of disease-linked clones was reported for matched ankylosing spondylitis synovial fluid. A TCR beta motif made of 7 to 9 highly homologous variants seemed typical of ankylosing spondylitis blood.

This clonotype showed up many times. The antigen is not known. This CDR3 has 15 residues. Trimming cost V 6 bases and J 3 bases; bases outside gene matches: 11. Looked up from germline, CDR1 is SQVTM and CDR2 is ANQGSEA. TCRdb redid the calling of the 5' RACE reads with MiXCR, one entry per CDR3 protein. The sample has 250,000 to 400,000 distinct CDR3 sequences, 11% seen once. Sequenced material: blood, either unsorted or a sorted T cell fraction (not recorded which). The TCR comes from a female donor with ankylosing spondylitis or in good health (not recorded which). This chain uses TRBV29-1 with TRBJ2-1; TRBD2 matches 7 bases. The CDR3 nucleotides are TGCAGCGTCGACTCTAGCGGAGCCTTCTACAATGAGCAGTTCTTC. Translating gives CSVDSSGAFYNEQFF.